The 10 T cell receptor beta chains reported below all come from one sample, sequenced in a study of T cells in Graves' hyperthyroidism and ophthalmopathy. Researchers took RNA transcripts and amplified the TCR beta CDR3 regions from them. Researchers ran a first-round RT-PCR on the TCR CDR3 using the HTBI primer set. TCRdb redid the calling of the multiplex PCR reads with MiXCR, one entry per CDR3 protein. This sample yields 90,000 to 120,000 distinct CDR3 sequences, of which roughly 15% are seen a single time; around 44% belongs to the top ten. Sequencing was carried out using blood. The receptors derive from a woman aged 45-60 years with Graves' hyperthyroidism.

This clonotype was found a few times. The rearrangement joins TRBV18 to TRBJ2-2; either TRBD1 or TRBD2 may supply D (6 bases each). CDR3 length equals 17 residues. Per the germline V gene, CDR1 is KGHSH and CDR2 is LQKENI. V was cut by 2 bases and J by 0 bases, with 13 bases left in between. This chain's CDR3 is CASSPFGGPSNTGELFF. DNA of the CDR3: TGTGCCAGCTCACCATTTGGGGGGCCCTCGAACACCGGGGAGCTGTTTTTT.

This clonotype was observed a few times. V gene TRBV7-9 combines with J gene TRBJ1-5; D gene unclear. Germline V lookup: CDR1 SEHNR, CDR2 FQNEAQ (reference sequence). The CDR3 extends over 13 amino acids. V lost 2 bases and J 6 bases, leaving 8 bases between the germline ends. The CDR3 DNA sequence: TGTGCCAGCAGCTTATCTGCAGGTCAGCCCCAGCATTTT. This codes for CASSLSAGQPQHF. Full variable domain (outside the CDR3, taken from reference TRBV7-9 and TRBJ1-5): DTGVSQNPRHKITKRGQNVTFRCDPISEHNRLYWYRQTLGQGPEFLTYFQNEAQLEKSRLLSDRFSAERPKGSFSTLEIQRTEQGDSAMYLCASSLSAGQPQHFGDGTRLSIL.

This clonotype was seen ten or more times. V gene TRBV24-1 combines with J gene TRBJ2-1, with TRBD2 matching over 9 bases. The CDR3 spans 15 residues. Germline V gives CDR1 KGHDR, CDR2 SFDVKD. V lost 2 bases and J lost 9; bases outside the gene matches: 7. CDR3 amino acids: CATSDSRGLAREQFF. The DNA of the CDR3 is TGTGCCACCAGTGATTCAAGGGGACTAGCTCGTGAGCAGTTCTTC.

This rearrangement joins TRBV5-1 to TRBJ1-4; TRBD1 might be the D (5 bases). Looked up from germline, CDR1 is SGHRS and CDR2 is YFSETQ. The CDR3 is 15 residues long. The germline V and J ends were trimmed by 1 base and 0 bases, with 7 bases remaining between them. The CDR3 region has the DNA TGCGCCAGCAGCTTGATGACAGCAACTAATGAAAAACTGTTTTTT. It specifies CASSLMTATNEKLFF.

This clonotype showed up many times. CDR3 bases: TGCGCCAGCAGCAACTACAGGGAAGAGACCCAGTACTTC. It specifies CASSNYREETQYF. This chain links TRBV5-1 with TRBJ2-5, with D possibly matching TRBD1 (6 bases). V lost 4 bases, J lost 3 bases, and 10 bases lay in between. The CDR3 loop spans 13 amino acids. Germline loops: CDR1 SGHRS, CDR2 YFSETQ.

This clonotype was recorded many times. The CDR3 here is CASSLALGTGELFF. The DNA of the CDR3 is TGCGCCAGCAGCTTGGCCTTGGGCACCGGGGAGCTGTTTTTT. This rearrangement joins TRBV5-1 to TRBJ2-2; D unclear. V lost 0 bases, J lost 4 bases, and 7 bases lay in between. CDR1 and CDR2 from the germline V gene are SGHRS and YFSETQ. This CDR3 comprises 14 residues.

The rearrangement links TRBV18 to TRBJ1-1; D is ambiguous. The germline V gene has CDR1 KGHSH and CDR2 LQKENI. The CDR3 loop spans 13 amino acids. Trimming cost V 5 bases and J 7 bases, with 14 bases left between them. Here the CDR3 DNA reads TGTGCCAGCTCAGACGGGGTTGATTTTGAAGCTTTCTTT. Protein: CASSDGVDFEAFF.

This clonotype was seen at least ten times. The CDR3 coding sequence is TGTGCCAGCAGCTCATCGGGACTAGCGGGAGATACGCAGTATTTT. Amino acids: CASSSSGLAGDTQYF. The V and J genes are TRBV5-5 and TRBJ2-3, with TRBD2 matching 12 bases. The V and J ends lost 3 bases and 5 bases, in that order; junction bases with no gene match: 4. CDR1 SGHKS and CDR2 YYEKEE come from the germline V gene (reference sequence). The CDR3 spans 15 residues.

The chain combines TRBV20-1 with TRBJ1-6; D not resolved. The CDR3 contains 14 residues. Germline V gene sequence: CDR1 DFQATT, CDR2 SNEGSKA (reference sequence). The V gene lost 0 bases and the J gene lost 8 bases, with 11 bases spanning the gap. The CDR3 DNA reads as TGCAGTGCTAGAGATCCATACACGGATTCACCCCTCCACTTT. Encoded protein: CSARDPYTDSPLHF.

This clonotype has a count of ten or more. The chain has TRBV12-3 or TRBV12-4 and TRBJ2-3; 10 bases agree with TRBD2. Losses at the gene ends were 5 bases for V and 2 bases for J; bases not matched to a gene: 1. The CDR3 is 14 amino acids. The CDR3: CASSTSGATDTQYF. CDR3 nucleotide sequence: TGTGCCAGCAGTACTAGCGGGGCCACAGATACGCAGTATTTT.